This TCR beta chain was recorded in a study of blood T cell repertoires in COVID-19. The assay was immunoSEQ multiplex PCR, and TCRdb's table has in-frame clones only and misses some. This sample has around 140,000 clones, with 80% found just once. Germline values: CDR1 MNHNY, CDR2 SVGAGI (reference sequence). This CDR3 is 14 amino acids long. V was cut by 8 bases and J by 6 bases, with 16 bases left in between. Sample: peripheral blood. The chain couples TRBV6-6 to TRBJ1-4; D gene uncertain. The sequence was collected from a man in his 70s who had recovered from COVID-19. The CDR3 reads CASCLRTEDEKLFF. CDR3 bases: TGTGCCAGCTGTCTCAGGACGGAGGATGAAAAACTGTTTTTT.